This T cell receptor (beta chain) was found in a study of OX40 agonist ivuxolimab in advanced cancers. As for the study in general: Partial responses occurred in three patients (one hepatocellular carcinoma, two cutaneous melanoma).

Repertoires were generated with immunoSEQ multiplex PCR, while TCRdb's copy carries only in-frame clones and drops some. The sample has tens of thousands of clones; 89% are singletons. The length of the CDR3 is 14 residues. V was trimmed by 6 bases and J by 1 base, leaving 13 bases between them. Germline V gene sequence: CDR1 SQVTM, CDR2 ANQGSEA. The TCR sequence derives from an adult with an advanced solid tumor such as melanoma, head and neck, liver or kidney cancer. Sample: CD4+ or CD8+ T cells sorted from blood, taken in a trial of the OX40 agonist ivuxolimab. The chain has TRBV29-1 and TRBJ2-1; D is perhaps TRBD1 or TRBD2 (5 bases each). The DNA of the CDR3 is TGCAGCGTCGGGACCTCATTGTCCTACAATGAGCAGTTCTTC. It is translated as CSVGTSLSYNEQFF.